This paragraph covers one T cell receptor (beta chain) sequence. Its specificity is not known. These data belong to a study of identical twins. Study-wide results and caveats: Out-of-frame alpha sequences shared by twins showed excess low generation probability. Conclusions relied on cross-sectional statistical analysis, not following the same donors.

In TCRdb, the 5' RACE reads were re-called with MiXCR into one record per CDR3 protein. This sample has roughly 290,000 distinct CDR3 sequences; about 8.1% occur once, and the top ten carry approximately 2.1%. The V and J ends lost 5 bases and 0 bases respectively, with 30 bases between them. The CDR3 covers 21 residues. CDR1 SGHAT and CDR2 FQDESV come from the germline V gene (reference sequence). The same data also contributed to another study, on yellow fever vaccine responses in identical twins.

Sequenced sample: memory (CD45RO+) T cells sorted from blood. This sequence originates from a woman between 18 and 29 years old in good health. The chain joins TRBV11-1 to TRBJ2-3; a weak D match, TRBD2 (6 bases). The CDR3, as DNA: TGTGCCAGCAGCCCCTCGGGGTATCTCATTCACGCGGGGAGTAGCACAGATACGCAGTATTTT. Encoded protein: CASSPSGYLIHAGSSTDTQYF.